This TCR beta chain was found in a study of OX40 agonist ivuxolimab in advanced cancers. Study context: A diagnosis of hepatocellular carcinoma, melanoma, renal cell or head and neck cancer was present in dose-escalation patients.

Study-level points and caveats: Average numbers of expanded clones were greater in CD8+ T cells than in CD4+.

Data came from immunoSEQ multiplex PCR; TCRdb stores just in-frame clones and leaves some out. The table has roughly 60,000 clones, around 84% seen once; the top ten hold over 2%. The CDR3 extends over 13 amino acids. Germline assignment: CDR1 LNHDA and CDR2 SQIVND (reference sequence). Trimming stripped 6 bases from V and 0 bases from J, with 7 bases between. As for this clone: Its antigen is not known.

The sequence came from an adult with an advanced solid tumor such as melanoma, head and neck, liver or kidney cancer. This sample comprised CD4+ or CD8+ T cells sorted from blood, obtained in a trial of the OX40 agonist ivuxolimab. The V gene is TRBV19, the J gene TRBJ2-3; tentatively, D is TRBD2 (6 bases). Here the CDR3 DNA reads TGTGCCAGTAGCGGGAGTAGCACAGATACGCAGTATTTT. It codes for CASSGSSTDTQYF.